This TCR beta chain was profiled in a study of shared clonotypes between healthy human individuals. Germline CDR1 reads SGHRS; CDR2 reads YFSETQ. This CDR3 comprises 16 residues. Trimming removed 1 base from V and 2 bases from J, with 13 bases in between. General study points: Blood alone was sampled, and tissue repertoires likely differ.

Produced via immunoSEQ multiplex PCR; TCRdb's table is partial and in-frame only. The sample holds roughly 650,000 clones; approximately 97% are singletons and the top ten take 0.045% to 0.06%. Comment on this clone: Its target is unknown.

Specimen: naive CD4+ T cells sorted from blood. The sample's subset: CD45RA+ positively selected. The sequence came from a woman aged 25 to 39 in good health. The rearrangement links TRBV5-1 to TRBJ2-1, with D possibly matching TRBD1 (8 bases). CDR3 nucleotides: TGCGCCAGCAGCTTGCGGACAGGGACTACCTACAATGAGCAGTTCTTC. Protein: CASSLRTGTTYNEQFF.